Listed below are T cell receptor beta chains from one sample, sequenced in a study of response to subunit inactivated influenza vaccine. TCRdb re-derived calls from the RT-PCR reads in MiXCR, one entry per CDR3 protein. The table lists fewer than 800,000 distinct CDR3 sequences, around a sixth of them singletons. The sequencing used PBMCs from blood, collected roughly 12 days after vaccination. Receptors originate from a middle-aged man who received an inactivated influenza vaccine. Each CDR3 is given without its conserved first and last residue. The D gene is left open where the match is weak.

v_gene	j_gene	d_gene	CDR3aa
TRBV7-2	TRBJ1-1	-	ASSPRGIRGTEAF
TRBV7-9	TRBJ2-7	TRBD1	ASSNRDRVGNEQY
TRBV4-2	TRBJ1-1	-	ASSQEPGPNTEAF
TRBV3-1	TRBJ1-2	-	ASSQDWEPAGGGYT
TRBV6-2/TRBV6-3	TRBJ2-7	-	ASSVTYEQY
TRBV29-1	TRBJ2-5	TRBD2	SVRLAEETQY
TRBV20-1	TRBJ2-7	TRBD2	SATGTSGSMFEQY
TRBV30	TRBJ2-2	TRBD1	AWRKGQTTGELF
TRBV3-1	TRBJ1-6	-	ASSQDRRNSPLH
TRBV27	TRBJ2-5	-	AALETQY
TRBV4-3	TRBJ2-7	-	ASSQGFYSEQY
TRBV30	TRBJ2-3	-	ACRRGRTDTQY
TRBV7-2	TRBJ2-5	TRBD2	ASSLMAAGGIETQY
TRBV4-2	TRBJ1-3	-	ASSQDSRNTIY
TRBV28	TRBJ2-3	-	ASSFREVFRTDTQY
TRBV20-1	TRBJ2-5	-	SAPTGGGRLKETQY
TRBV28	TRBJ2-6	-	ASSYGRANVLT
TRBV27	TRBJ2-1	TRBD2	ASSYRSGRYSEQF
TRBV3-1	TRBJ1-4	-	ASSQDGASNEKLF
TRBV7-9	TRBJ2-5	-	ASSFVGNGEETQY
TRBV6-5	TRBJ1-2	-	ASSYGLDRGGYT
TRBV15	TRBJ1-4	-	ATSRDLGVGKLF
TRBV4-3	TRBJ2-7	-	ASSRGPTYEQY
TRBV5-1	TRBJ2-1	TRBD1	ASSLGVGQGISYNEQF
TRBV7-9	TRBJ1-1	-	ASSLEGGTEAF
TRBV12-3/TRBV12-4	TRBJ2-2	-	ASSLQRIPGELF
TRBV5-1	TRBJ1-1	-	ASSIRVATEAF
TRBV9	TRBJ2-2	TRBD2	ASSVSGGPPTGELF
TRBV7-2	TRBJ2-1	-	ASSPGAYSYNEQF
TRBV3-1	TRBJ1-2	TRBD1	ASTRRGGGSGYT
TRBV12-3/TRBV12-4	TRBJ2-3	-	ASTPSVDTQY
TRBV5-6	TRBJ1-2	-	ASSLSLGQNYGYT
TRBV7-9	TRBJ2-1	-	ASSSDRFLRSQF
TRBV12-3/TRBV12-4	TRBJ1-2	-	ASTRAGPANYGYT
TRBV5-1	TRBJ2-1	-	ASSLLGSYNEQF
TRBV2	TRBJ2-1	TRBD1	ASSPGTGRWNEQF
TRBV7-9	TRBJ1-5	-	ASSLAGAQPQH
TRBV14	TRBJ2-7	-	ASSQEWWLACNEQY